The 23 T cell receptor beta chains listed next were all sequenced from one sample in a study of low-dose radiotherapy and immunotherapy resistance in tumors. First-strand cDNA relied on TRAV- and TRBV-specific primers spanning alpha and beta chains. TCR amplification ran 15 to 25 PCR cycles using constant-region and V-primer adapter primers. TCRdb processed the reads anew with MiXCR; each CDR3 protein has one entry. Of approximately 89,000 distinct CDR3 sequences in the sample, approximately 17% were seen once. The time point is: before trial treatment. Material: PBMCs, obtained before treatment. These receptors were obtained from a male donor with prostate cancer.

The sample holds many counts of this clonotype. This rearrangement joins TRBV3-1 to TRBJ2-4; 15 bases map to TRBD2. The germline gives CDR1 LGHDT, CDR2 YNNKEL (reference sequence). The CDR3 runs 16 residues. Trimming at V came to 4 bases and at J to 8 bases, leaving 6 bases not matched to a gene. The CDR3 protein is CASSLGTSGGSDIQYF. CDR3 DNA: TGTGCCAGCAGCCTTGGGACTAGCGGGGGGTCGGACATTCAGTACTTC.

This clonotype was counted at least ten times. The rearrangement joins TRBV27 to TRBJ2-2; unclear D gene. Per germline, CDR1 MNHEY and CDR2 SMNVEV (reference sequence). The V and J ends lost 5 bases and 4 bases respectively, with 11 bases between them. There are 14 residues in the CDR3. CDR3 protein: CASSASVGTGELFF. The CDR3 DNA sequence: TGTGCCAGCAGTGCCTCCGTGGGCACCGGGGAGCTGTTTTTT.

This clonotype showed up many times. The chain joins TRBV5-3 to TRBJ1-1; D may be TRBD1 (6 bases). TRBV5-3 is reported as an ORF; its role is uncertain. The CDR3 has 13 amino acids. The V and J ends lost 8 bases and 5 bases respectively, with 16 bases between them. The DNA for the CDR3 is TGTGCCAGCAGATATTCAGGGGTTACTGAAGCTTTCTTT. Its protein product is CASRYSGVTEAFF.

The rearrangement joins TRBV27 to TRBJ2-7; 7 positions agree with TRBD1. This CDR3 comprises 14 residues. V lost 6 bases and J lost 0; bases outside the gene matches: 5. Germline CDR1 reads MNHEY; CDR2 reads SMNVEV (reference sequence). CDR3 sequence (DNA): TGTGCCAGCAGGCTGACAGGGAGCTCCTACGAGCAGTACTTC. Residues: CASRLTGSSYEQYF.

This clonotype was counted at least ten times. The chain uses TRBV29-1 and TRBJ2-2; D possibly matches TRBD1 or TRBD2 (5 bases each). V dropped 4 bases and J dropped 4 bases, with 13 bases sitting between them. The length of the CDR3 is 14 residues. Germline loops: CDR1 SQVTM, CDR2 ANQGSEA. CDR3 amino acids: CSVGSGTTTGELFF. In nucleotides, the CDR3 is TGCAGCGTTGGGTCCGGGACCACCACCGGGGAGCTGTTTTTT.

This clonotype was recorded at least ten times. The chain recombines TRBV4-3 with TRBJ1-3; TRBD1 aligns across 7 bases. The junction had 5 bases not matched to a gene; V was cut back by 0 bases and J by 3 bases. The CDR3 spans 16 residues. The germline CDR1 and CDR2 sequences are LGHNA and YSLEER. For the CDR3, the DNA is TGCGCCAGCAGCCAAGATCTGACAGGGCTTGGAAACACCATATATTTT. Its protein is CASSQDLTGLGNTIYF.

In this sample, this clonotype turned up many times. The chain has TRBV6-6 and TRBJ2-7; D gene ambiguous. V gave up 0 bases and J gave up 6 bases, with 15 bases separating them. Germline V CDR1 and CDR2: MNHNY, SVGAGI (reference sequence). The CDR3 totals 15 residues. This CDR3 is CASSYSPPPGSEQYF. As DNA, the CDR3 is TGTGCCAGCAGTTACTCACCGCCCCCCGGATCCGAGCAGTACTTC.

Turning to this clonotype: A read error is likely here: a far larger clone is one base away. This chain uses TRBV5-3 with TRBJ2-1; D ambiguous. TRBV5-3 is recorded as an ORF, its role being uncertain. The CDR3 loop spans 13 amino acids. The CDR3 region is CASSLGTAWEQFF. Here the CDR3 DNA reads TGTGCCAGCAGCTTGGGAACAGCTTGGGAGCAGTTCTTC.

This clonotype was seen many times. The chain combines TRBV2 with TRBJ2-3; 8 bases agree with TRBD2. CDR1 and CDR2 (germline): SNHLY, FYNNEI. The CDR3 is 17 residues long. Germline trimming cut 3 bases from V and 6 bases from J; bases unmatched to any gene: 14. The CDR3 DNA reads as TGTGCCAGCAGTGACGTTGTAGGACTAGCTCGTGGTGATACGCAGTATTTT. Translating it yields CASSDVVGLARGDTQYF.

This clonotype was counted ten times or more. The chain recombines TRBV7-3 with TRBJ1-1; 8 positions agree with TRBD1. Per germline, CDR1 SGHTA and CDR2 FQGTGA. V dropped 5 bases and J dropped 3; count of bases not matched to a gene: 11. This CDR3 is built from 16 residues. The CDR3 region has the DNA TGTGCCAGCAGCCCAAGTCCAGGGGGCCCCCACACTGAAGCTTTCTTT. Its protein product is CASSPSPGGPHTEAFF.

This clonotype was observed at least ten times. This chain uses TRBV7-8 with TRBJ2-3; D gene ambiguous. Trimming took 8 bases from V and 2 from J, leaving 11 bases between them. CDR3 length: 13 residues. The germline CDR1 and CDR2 sequences are SGHVS and FQNEAQ. CDR3 sequence reads: CASVPGYTDTQYF. In DNA, the CDR3 is TGTGCCAGCGTCCCGGGCTACACAGATACGCAGTATTTT.

This clonotype was seen ten or more times. The chain has TRBV5-1 and TRBJ1-1, with 10 bases matching TRBD1. Looked up from germline, CDR1 is SGHRS and CDR2 is YFSETQ. The CDR3 has 14 residues. J was trimmed by 4 bases and V by 5 bases; bases with no gene match: 5. The CDR3 reads CASSSGTGATEAFF. CDR3 DNA sequence: TGCGCCAGCAGTTCAGGGACAGGGGCCACTGAAGCTTTCTTT.

This clonotype was observed at least ten times. This chain uses TRBV2 with TRBJ2-1; possible D gene TRBD2, 5 bases. The germline V gene has CDR1 SNHLY and CDR2 FYNNEI. V was pared by 6 bases and J by 3 bases, with 18 bases between. This CDR3 comprises 16 residues. The CDR3 DNA sequence: TGTGCCAGCAGCCCCCAAGGTCTAGCAGTCTACAATGAGCAGTTCTTC. Residues: CASSPQGLAVYNEQFF.

The table lists this clonotype with many counts. This chain joins TRBV30 and TRBJ2-5; 9 positions match TRBD2. The V gene's germline CDR1 is GTSNPN and CDR2 SVGIG (reference sequence). This CDR3 comprises 15 residues. The V and J ends lost 4 bases and 5 bases, in that order; junction bases with no gene match: 11. The CDR3 DNA is TGTGCCTGGATCGGAGCGGGAGGCCCGAGGGAGACCCAGTACTTC. This gives the protein CAWIGAGGPRETQYF.

A remark on this clonotype: One base separates it from a far larger clone, so it is likely a read error. The V gene is TRBV11-2, the J gene TRBJ2-3, with D possibly being TRBD1 (5 bases). The end of the DNA fits TRBJ1-5 better, so the J call may be wrong. This CDR3 spans 15 amino acids. CDR1 is SGHAT, CDR2 FQNNGV, per germline. For the CDR3, the DNA is TGTGCCAGCAGTTTAGGCGGGGCTAGCACAGATACGCAGCATTTT. Translated: CASSLGGASTDTQHF.

This clonotype was picked up many times. The chain employs TRBV5-1 and TRBJ2-2; D not certain. This CDR3 spans 15 amino acids. Germline lookup yields CDR1 SGHRS and CDR2 YFSETQ. Trimming left V 0 bases short and J 1 base short, with 7 bases between. DNA of the CDR3: TGCGCCAGCAGCTTGGGGCACAGGAACACCGGGGAGCTGTTTTTT. Protein: CASSLGHRNTGELFF. Variable domain in full (rest from reference TRBV5-1 and TRBJ2-2): KAGVTQTPRYLIKTRGQQVTLSCSPISGHRSVSWYQQTPGQGLQFLFEYFSETQRNKGNFPGRFSGRQFSNSRSEMNVSTLELGDSALYLCASSLGHRNTGELFFGEGSRLTVL.

By frequency in the sample, this clonotype is medium-sized. The J gene is TRBJ1-5, the V gene TRBV18; no definite D call. Germline V gene lookup returns CDR1 KGHSH and CDR2 LQKENI. Trimming removed 1 base from V and 6 bases from J, with 1 base in between. This CDR3 region has 11 residues. In nucleotides, the CDR3 is TGTGCCAGCTCACCACGTCAGCCCCAGCATTTT. Its protein is CASSPRQPQHF.

This clonotype was counted a single time. With a far larger clone one base away, a read error is the likely cause. V and J are TRBV6-8 and TRBJ2-1; TRBD1 aligns across 7 bases. There are 13 residues in the CDR3. Germline V lookup: CDR1 MNHGY, CDR2 SAAAGT. The V gene end was trimmed by 6 bases and the J gene end by 10 bases; junction bases not matched to a gene: 9. The CDR3 DNA is TGTGCCAGCAGGGGACAGATCTCCTACGAGCAGTTCTTC. Its protein product is CASRGQISYEQFF.

This clonotype was seen ten or more times. The chain joins TRBV7-2 to TRBJ2-7; a weak D match, TRBD2 (5 bases). The ends were cut back, 5 bases at V and 3 bases at J, with 11 bases in the middle. The CDR3 spans 13 residues. Germline CDR1 and CDR2: SGHTA and FQGNSA. CDR3 DNA: TGTGCCAGCAGCCCTAGACGGGGCTACGAGCAGTACTTC. As protein: CASSPRRGYEQYF.

The chain recombines TRBV11-2 with TRBJ2-1; 8 bases align to TRBD2. The V gene end was trimmed by 3 bases and the J gene end by 12 bases; junction bases not matched to a gene: 4. Germline V lookup: CDR1 SGHAT, CDR2 FQNNGV. This CDR3 spans 12 amino acids. This CDR3 reads CASSLQSGRQFF. The CDR3 DNA is TGTGCCAGCAGCTTGCAAAGCGGGAGGCAGTTCTTC.

This clonotype has a count of ten or more. The CDR3 spells CASSPAGLRLEQFF. The CDR3 DNA follows: TGTGCCAGCAGCCCCGCGGGGCTAAGACTAGAGCAGTTCTTC. The chain links TRBV14 to TRBJ2-1, with a possible D match to TRBD2 (6 bases). The CDR3 spans 14 residues. Trimming shortened V by 4 bases and J by 10 bases, and 17 bases separated the two germline ends. Germline assignment: CDR1 SGHDN and CDR2 FVKESK.

The sample holds many counts of this clonotype. The V call is TRBV6-1, the J call TRBJ2-7; D is unresolved. The CDR3 is 12 residues long. The V gene lost 1 base and the J gene lost 3 bases, with 4 bases spanning the gap. The germline V gene has CDR1 MNHNS and CDR2 SASEGT. The CDR3 is CASSEVFYEQYF. The CDR3 nucleotides are TGTGCCAGCAGTGAAGTGTTCTACGAGCAGTACTTC.

The table lists this clonotype with many counts. The chain employs TRBV20-1 and TRBJ2-7, with 7 bases aligning to TRBD1. CDR3 size: 15 residues. Unmatched junction bases numbered 9, after V lost 1 base and J lost 3 bases. Germline V gene data show CDR1 as DFQATT and CDR2 as SNEGSKA (reference sequence). The CDR3 region has the DNA TGCAGTGCTAGAGGCGAGGGGGCAGACCTCTACGAGCAGTACTTC. Its translation: CSARGEGADLYEQYF.